This is a list of T cell receptor beta chains from one sample in a study of graft-versus-host responses after intestinal transplantation. Their antigen targets remain unknown. This table comes from immunoSEQ multiplex PCR, and its TCRdb copy is limited to in-frame clones, with some not included. The repertoire consists of 150,000 or so clones, with about 93% occurring once and the leading ten covering about 0.18%. The sequencing here drew on unstimulated CD4+ T cells sorted from spleen or lymph node cells, taken before intestinal transplant. The receptor set was obtained from a human donor who received an intestinal transplant. CDR3s include the opening cysteine and the closing phenylalanine or tryptophan. Fields, in order: D gene, J gene, V gene, clone size, CDR3 protein, CDR3 DNA. A D gene is named only where the DNA matches it firmly. The size of a clone is reported for some rows only, either as once, few or many, or as a class for expanded clones.

d_call: NA
j_call: TRBJ1-1
v_call: TRBV5-1
clone_size: NA
cdr3_aa: CASSMDSNTEAFF
cdr3_nt: TGCGCCAGCAGCATGGACAGTAACACTGAAGCTTTCTTT

d_call: NA
j_call: TRBJ2-5
v_call: TRBV6-1
clone_size: NA
cdr3_aa: CASSEALRGGGETQYF
cdr3_nt: TGTGCCAGCAGTGAAGCGCTACGAGGAGGGGGCGAGACCCAGTACTTC

d_call: TRBD1
j_call: TRBJ2-7
v_call: TRBV7-9
clone_size: NA
cdr3_aa: CASSLARATGNSYEQYF
cdr3_nt: TGTGCCAGCAGCTTAGCTCGGGCGACAGGGAACTCCTACGAGCAGTACTTC

d_call: NA
j_call: TRBJ2-5
v_call: TRBV14
clone_size: NA
cdr3_aa: CASSQDGNPLREQYF
cdr3_nt: TGTGCCAGCAGCCAAGACGGGAATCCCCTGAGAGAGCAGTACTTC

d_call: NA
j_call: TRBJ1-2
v_call: TRBV4-1
clone_size: once
cdr3_aa: CASSQSRTVNYGYTF
cdr3_nt: TGCGCCAGCAGCCAGTCTCGGACAGTAAACTATGGCTACACCTTC

d_call: NA
j_call: TRBJ2-5
v_call: TRBV5-4
clone_size: NA
cdr3_aa: CASSLESQETQYF
cdr3_nt: TGTGCCAGCAGCTTGGAGTCTCAAGAGACCCAGTACTTC

d_call: NA
j_call: TRBJ1-5
v_call: TRBV19
clone_size: NA
cdr3_aa: CAARGKGGNQPQHF
cdr3_nt: TGTGCCGCTAGGGGGAAGGGTGGCAATCAGCCCCAGCATTTT

d_call: NA
j_call: TRBJ2-7
v_call: TRBV28
clone_size: NA
cdr3_aa: CASSLLGFGEYEQYF
cdr3_nt: TGTGCCAGCAGTTTATTGGGGTTTGGGGAATACGAGCAGTACTTC

d_call: NA
j_call: TRBJ2-7
v_call: TRBV19
clone_size: NA
cdr3_aa: CASSRTTGYYEQYF
cdr3_nt: TGTGCCAGTAGTAGAACGACGGGGTACTACGAGCAGTACTTC

d_call: NA
j_call: TRBJ1-1
v_call: TRBV28
clone_size: NA
cdr3_aa: CASSLGGSGEAFF
cdr3_nt: TGTGCCAGCAGTTTAGGGGGAAGTGGTGAAGCTTTCTTT

d_call: TRBD2
j_call: TRBJ2-3
v_call: TRBV7-3
clone_size: NA
cdr3_aa: CASSLIAGNADTQYF
cdr3_nt: TGTGCCAGCAGCCTCATAGCGGGGAACGCAGATACGCAGTATTTT

d_call: NA
j_call: TRBJ2-7
v_call: TRBV7-8
clone_size: once
cdr3_aa: CASSLYRAAYEQYF
cdr3_nt: TGTGCCAGCAGCTTATACAGGGCCGCCTACGAGCAGTACTTC